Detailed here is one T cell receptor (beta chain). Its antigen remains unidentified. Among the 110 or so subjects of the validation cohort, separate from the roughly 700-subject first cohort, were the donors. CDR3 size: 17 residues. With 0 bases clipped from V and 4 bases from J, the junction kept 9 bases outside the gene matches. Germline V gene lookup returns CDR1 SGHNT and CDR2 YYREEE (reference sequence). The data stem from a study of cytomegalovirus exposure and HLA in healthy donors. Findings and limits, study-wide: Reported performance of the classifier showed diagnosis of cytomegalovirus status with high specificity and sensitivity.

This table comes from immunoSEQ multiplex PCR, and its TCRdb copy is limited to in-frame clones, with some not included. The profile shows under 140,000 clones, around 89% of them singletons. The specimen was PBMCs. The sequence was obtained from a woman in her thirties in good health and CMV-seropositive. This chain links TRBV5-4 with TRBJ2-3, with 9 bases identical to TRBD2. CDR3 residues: CASSLAGAGGLADTQYF. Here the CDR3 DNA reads TGTGCCAGCAGCTTGGCCGGGGCGGGAGGGCTGGCAGATACGCAGTATTTT. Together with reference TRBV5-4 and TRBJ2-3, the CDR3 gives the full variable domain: ETGVTQSPTHLIKTRGQQVTLRCSSQSGHNTVSWYQQALGQGPQFIFQYYREEENGRGNFPPRFSGLQFPNYSSELNVNALELDDSALYLCASSLAGAGGLADTQYFGPGTRLTVL.